A selection of T cell receptor beta chains follows, all from one sample in a study of cytomegalovirus exposure and HLA in healthy donors. Libraries were prepared by immunoSEQ multiplex PCR; TCRdb keeps only in-frame clonotypes and omits some of them. Here the sample spans some 140,000 clones, 79% being singletons. Sequenced sample: PBMCs. All receptors derive from a man between 18 and 29 years old in good health and CMV-seronegative. Both conserved end residues are part of each CDR3. A D gene is named only where the DNA matches it firmly. Size is omitted from some rows. Given values are once, few, many or a class for expanded clones.

CDR3nt,CDR3aa,abundance,d_gene,j_gene,v_gene
TGTGCCAGCAGCCCAGGCAGGGCGGGAGGAAACACCATATATTTT,CASSPGRAGGNTIYF,NA,NA,TRBJ1-3,TRBV9
TGTGCCAGCAGCTTAGTTCAGGGAGGTTCACCCCTCCACTTT,CASSLVQGGSPLHF,few,NA,TRBJ1-6,TRBV7-2
TGTGCCAGCAGCGGAGCACAGGGGTCGCCCTATGGCTACACCTTC,CASSGAQGSPYGYTF,NA,TRBD1,TRBJ1-2,TRBV9
TGCAGCGTTGAAACCTCAGGGGTGATTCAGTACTTC,CSVETSGVIQYF,once,NA,TRBJ2-4,TRBV29-1
TGCGCCAGCAGCTTGGGCCGGTCCTCTGGAAACACCATATATTTT,CASSLGRSSGNTIYF,NA,NA,TRBJ1-3,TRBV5-1
TGTGCCAGCAGCCTAGGACAGCTTGAAGCTTTCTTT,CASSLGQLEAFF,few,NA,TRBJ1-1,TRBV6-6
TGTGCCAGCAGGAAAACAGGGGGAACTAATGAAAAACTGTTTTTT,CASRKTGGTNEKLFF,NA,TRBD1,TRBJ1-4,TRBV7-2
TGCGCCAGCAGCCATGGACAGGGAGCGAACACCGGGGAGCTGTTTTTT,CASSHGQGANTGELFF,NA,TRBD1,TRBJ2-2,TRBV5-1
TGTGCCAGCCAAGCTCACAGGGATAGCAATCAGCCCCAGCATTTT,CASQAHRDSNQPQHF,NA,NA,TRBJ1-5,TRBV6-1
TGCGCCAGCAGTTCTGGAGGGGAGTGGGGCTATGGCCACACCTTC,CASSSGGEWGYGHTF,NA,NA,TRBJ1-2,TRBV5-1
TGTGCCAGCAGTGCCGGGGGGCGACTAAACTATGGCTACACCTTC,CASSAGGRLNYGYTF,NA,NA,TRBJ1-2,TRBV2
TGTGCCAGCAGCTTAGCGGGGGGCGGTTTGTCTGAAGCTTTCTTT,CASSLAGGGLSEAFF,NA,NA,TRBJ1-1,TRBV5-4
TGCGCCAGCAGCTTATCCGGGACAGGGGGCCACGAGCAGTGCTTC,CASSLSGTGGHEQCF,NA,TRBD1,TRBJ2-7,TRBV5-1
TGTGCCAGCAGTCCTGACAGGGGGAACTATGGCTACACCTTC,CASSPDRGNYGYTF,NA,TRBD1,TRBJ1-2,TRBV5-4
TGTGCCAGCAGTTCAACAGGGGGCAACACTGAAGCTTTCTTT,CASSSTGGNTEAFF,NA,TRBD1,TRBJ1-1,TRBV7-9
TGCGCCAGCAGCCTAGACAGGAGCTCTGGAAACACCATATATTTT,CASSLDRSSGNTIYF,NA,NA,TRBJ1-3,TRBV5-1
TGTTCCAGCAGCTTTGGGCAGGGCGAGCAGTACTTC,CSSSFGQGEQYF,once,NA,TRBJ2-7,TRBV7-9
TGCAGCGCCTGGACAGGGGCCGTGACTAACTATGGCTACACCTTC,CSAWTGAVTNYGYTF,NA,TRBD1,TRBJ1-2,TRBV29-1
TGTGCCAGCAGTCCGGAGGGATTCGGTCAGCCCCAGCATTTT,CASSPEGFGQPQHF,NA,NA,TRBJ1-5,TRBV6-5
TGTGCCAGCTCCCAAGACGGACTTAGCAATCAGCCCCAGCATTTT,CASSQDGLSNQPQHF,NA,NA,TRBJ1-5,TRBV18
TGCGCCAGCAGCTTGGAGGAAGGTCGGGCGGGTGAAGCTTTCTTT,CASSLEEGRAGEAFF,NA,NA,TRBJ1-1,TRBV5-1
TGTGCTAGTGGTTTGGTTCCTACCGGGACAGGGGGTACGGGGGAGCTGTTTTTT,CASGLVPTGTGGTGELFF,once,TRBD1,TRBJ2-2,TRBV12-5
TGTGCCAGCAGCGAGAGGGGGGGCAGGCGCTATGGCTACACCTTC,CASSERGGRRYGYTF,NA,NA,TRBJ1-2,TRBV2
TGTGCCAGCTCACGGGGCCAGGGAAGCTCTGGGGCCAACGTCCTGACTTTC,CASSRGQGSSGANVLTF,NA,NA,TRBJ2-6,TRBV18
TGTGCCAGCAGTTACGGGCAGGGGGGTTACGAGCAGTACTTC,CASSYGQGGYEQYF,NA,NA,TRBJ2-7,TRBV6-5
TGTGCCAGCAGTGAAGAGTACGGGACAGGGTGGCACCAGCCCCAGCATTTT,CASSEEYGTGWHQPQHF,few,TRBD1,TRBJ1-5,TRBV6-1
TGTGCCAGCAGCTCGGGACAGGGGACTTTCTCTGGGGCCAACGTCCTGACTTTC,CASSSGQGTFSGANVLTF,NA,TRBD1,TRBJ2-6,TRBV7-9
TGCGCCAGCAGTGAGGAGCAGCGCTATGTTAATTCACCCCTCCACTTT,CASSEEQRYVNSPLHF,NA,NA,TRBJ1-6,TRBV10-1
TGTGCCAGCAGCCGAACCGTAACAGGGGCCGGGGGCAATGAGCAGTTCTTC,CASSRTVTGAGGNEQFF,NA,NA,TRBJ2-1,TRBV27
TGTGCCAGCAGCGCCCGACAGGGGGCGAACACTGAAGCTTTCTTT,CASSARQGANTEAFF,NA,TRBD1,TRBJ1-1,TRBV11-1
TGTGCCATCAGTGAGCTTGAGGGGGCAACCGGGGAGCTGTTTTTT,CAISELEGATGELFF,few,TRBD1,TRBJ2-2,TRBV10-3
TGTGCCAGCAGCCCAGGGGATCAGCCCCAGCATTTT,CASSPGDQPQHF,NA,NA,TRBJ1-5,TRBV7-9
TGTGCCAGCAGTTACCCATCCGACACGGAGACCCAGTACTTC,CASSYPSDTETQYF,NA,NA,TRBJ2-5,TRBV6-5
TGTGCCACCAGCAGAGATGGGTCAAGGGGTTCACCCCTCCACTTT,CATSRDGSRGSPLHF,NA,NA,TRBJ1-6,TRBV15
TGTGCCAGCAGTTTAACCGGGACAACTAACTATGGCTACACCTTC,CASSLTGTTNYGYTF,NA,NA,TRBJ1-2,TRBV27
TGCGCCAGCAGCTTCGACAGGGAGGCCACTCGGAGGAAAGCTTTCTTT,CASSFDREATRRKAFF,few,TRBD1,TRBJ1-1,TRBV5-1
TGTGCCAGCAGTGAGGGTCAGGGGAGAGCACCCCTCCACTTT,CASSEGQGRAPLHF,NA,NA,TRBJ1-6,TRBV6-4
TGCGCCAGCAGCTTGGGGGGCAGGACAGGTCACACCGGGGAGCTGTTTTTT,CASSLGGRTGHTGELFF,NA,TRBD1,TRBJ2-2,TRBV5-1
TGCGCCAGCAGCCTAAAGACAGGGGGCGAAGAGACCCAGTACTTC,CASSLKTGGEETQYF,NA,TRBD1,TRBJ2-5,TRBV5-1
TGTGCCAGCGAAGAACTACGCACAGATACGCAGTATTTT,CASEELRTDTQYF,once,NA,TRBJ2-3,TRBV9
TGCAGCGTTGCTGGGCAGGGGGTAAAACTGTTTTTT,CSVAGQGVKLFF,NA,TRBD1,TRBJ1-4,TRBV29-1
TGTGCCAGCAGCGCCCCGACAGGACAAAGTAACTATGGCTACACCTTC,CASSAPTGQSNYGYTF,NA,NA,TRBJ1-2,TRBV7-2
TGTGCCAGCAGTCCCGGGACAGGGGGCATTCGTACCTTC,CASSPGTGGIRTF,NA,TRBD1,TRBJ1-2,TRBV6-4
TGTGCCAGCAGCCCCGGACAGGGGGATTCCTACGAGCAGTACTTC,CASSPGQGDSYEQYF,NA,TRBD1,TRBJ2-7,TRBV7-6
TGTGCCAGCAGCTCCGACAGGGGGCGCAAAGAGACCCAGTACTTC,CASSSDRGRKETQYF,NA,TRBD1,TRBJ2-5,TRBV7-2
TGTGCCAGCAGCTTTCTAGCGGGGGGCCGAGATACGCAGTATTTT,CASSFLAGGRDTQYF,NA,TRBD2,TRBJ2-3,TRBV7-3
TGTGCCACCAGCATCGAGACAGGGTACGAGCAGTACTTC,CATSIETGYEQYF,NA,TRBD1,TRBJ2-7,TRBV15
TGTGCCAGCAGTGTGACAGGGGGGTATAGTCAGCCCCAGCATTTT,CASSVTGGYSQPQHF,NA,TRBD1,TRBJ1-5,TRBV6-1
TGCGCCAGCAGCTTGGGCCTCCGGGGGTTTGGTTCGAACTACGAGCAGTACTTC,CASSLGLRGFGSNYEQYF,NA,NA,TRBJ2-7,TRBV5-1
TGTGCCAGCAGCTTAGGGCTCCACTCCTACAATGAGCAGTTCTTC,CASSLGLHSYNEQFF,NA,NA,TRBJ2-1,TRBV7-3
TGTGCCAGCAGCCCGTCCGGGACTAGTTCTGGGGCCAACGTCCTGACTTTC,CASSPSGTSSGANVLTF,NA,TRBD2,TRBJ2-6,TRBV7-2
TGCGCCAGCAGCTTCATAGCGGGTAACACCGGGGAGCTGTTTTTT,CASSFIAGNTGELFF,few,TRBD2,TRBJ2-2,TRBV5-1
TGTGCCAGCAGGGGGACAGGGGCTCGCGAGCAGTACTTC,CASRGTGAREQYF,once,TRBD1,TRBJ2-7,TRBV6-1
TGTGCCAGCAGCCGGGGGACAGCCGGCAAGCAGCCCCAGCATTTT,CASSRGTAGKQPQHF,NA,TRBD1,TRBJ1-5,TRBV7-8
TGTGCCAGCAGTGATAGCGGCAGGACCTACGAGCAGTACTTC,CASSDSGRTYEQYF,few,NA,TRBJ2-7,TRBV2